This T cell receptor beta chain derives from a study of T-cell memory formation after mild COVID-19. Findings of the study overall: CM and EM subsets held most contracting CD4+ clones; EMRA held CD8+ ones. Pre-infection memory held some responding clones, suggesting pre-existing cross-reactive T cells responded.

In germline, CDR1 is SGHRS, CDR2 YFSETQ. The CDR3 totals 15 residues. After removal of 4 bases from V and 1 base from J, the junction contained 7 bases not matched to a gene. TCRdb re-derived calls from the 5' RACE reads in MiXCR, one entry per CDR3 protein. The sample gives about 210,000 distinct CDR3 sequences, 25% to 35% of which show up once; over 10% is in the top ten. To note about this clonotype: Its cognate antigen is unknown.

The specimen sequenced was PBMCs or a T cell subset sorted from them (not recorded which). This TCR was recovered from an adult woman who had mild COVID-19 (a few samples of this study predate the infection). Cell type and time point are not known. The chain combines TRBV5-1 with TRBJ2-7, with 8 bases that match TRBD1. The CDR3 DNA reads as TGCGCCAGCAGCCCAGGACAGGGTCTTTCCTACGAGCAGTACTTC. This encodes CASSPGQGLSYEQYF.